A selection of T cell receptor beta chains follows, all from one sample in a study of identical twins. TCRdb passed the 5' RACE reads through MiXCR, listing each CDR3 protein once. The sample has approximately 210,000 distinct CDR3 sequences, around a tenth seen once. Sequencing was carried out using memory (CD45RO+) T cells sorted from blood. These receptors all stem from a woman between 18 and 29 years old in good health. Both conserved end residues are part of each CDR3. The D gene is left open where the match is weak. For some rows the clone size is stated as once, few or many, or as a class when expanded; others skip it.

abundance,v_gene,j_gene,d_gene,len,CDR3nt,CDR3aa
-,TRBV18,TRBJ2-1,-,19,TGTGCCAGCTCACCGTTCACACGGACGAGCCGAAGTTCCTACAATGAGCAGTTCTTC,CASSPFTRTSRSSYNEQFF
many,TRBV6-1,TRBJ1-1,-,17,TGTGCCAGCACCACCGGGCTTGTACAAGTTGCGAACACTGAAGCTTTCTTT,CASTTGLVQVANTEAFF
-,TRBV20-1,TRBJ2-1,-,11,TGCAGTGCAAGTCGCAGGGAAGAGCAGTTCTTC,CSASRREEQFF
few,TRBV5-1,TRBJ2-7,-,15,TGCGCCAGCAGCTTGGACGTAGTAACGGGCTACGAGCAGTACTTC,CASSLDVVTGYEQYF
many,TRBV12-3/TRBV12-4,TRBJ1-1,TRBD1,15,TGTGCCAGCAGTTTTGAGGGGGCAAAGAGGGCTGAAGCTTTCTTT,CASSFEGAKRAEAFF
-,TRBV6-2/TRBV6-3,TRBJ2-4,TRBD2,14,TGTGCCAGCAGGATTAGCGGGGCCAAAAACATTCAGTACTTC,CASRISGAKNIQYF
few,TRBV6-2/TRBV6-3,TRBJ2-5,-,13,TGTGCCAGCAGTGCGATAGCGGTCGCGGCCCAGTACTTC,CASSAIAVAAQYF
-,TRBV12-3/TRBV12-4,TRBJ2-5,TRBD2,15,TGTGCCAGCAGTTTAGGGGGGGGGTTCCAAGAGACCCAGTACTTC,CASSLGGGFQETQYF
many,TRBV29-1,TRBJ2-7,-,13,TGCAGCGTTGGCACAGGGGACTTCATGGAGCAGTACTTC,CSVGTGDFMEQYF
few,TRBV24-1,TRBJ2-3,TRBD2,16,TGTGCCACCAGCGGGACTAGCGGGGGTTCGGAAGATACGCAGTATTTT,CATSGTSGGSEDTQYF
-,TRBV27,TRBJ2-7,-,12,TGTGCCAGCGGGGTCTACTCCTACGAGCAGTACTTC,CASGVYSYEQYF
-,TRBV4-1,TRBJ1-4,-,17,TGCGCCAGCAGTCGCCCCCGGGGCCCCCGGGGGGATGAAAAACTGTTTTTT,CASSRPRGPRGDEKLFF
-,TRBV6-1,TRBJ2-1,-,17,TGTGCCAGCAGCGAGCCCCGAGGGGGGAGGTCCTACAATGAGCAGTTCTTC,CASSEPRGGRSYNEQFF
many,TRBV30,TRBJ2-7,-,13,TGTGCCTTCCTCGGACTGGCCGGGGCCGCGCAGTACTTC,CAFLGLAGAAQYF
once,TRBV7-8,TRBJ2-7,TRBD2,13,TGTGCCAGCAGAATTGCCCGGGAGGGCGAGCAGTACTTC,CASRIAREGEQYF
few,TRBV27,TRBJ1-2,-,15,TGTGCCAGCAGTTTAGCCCAGGGAGGGATCGGTGGCTACACCTTC,CASSLAQGGIGGYTF
few,TRBV12-5,TRBJ2-5,TRBD2,13,TGTGCTAGTGGCGCGGGACTAGCAGGGACCCAGTACTTC,CASGAGLAGTQYF
-,TRBV5-4,TRBJ2-5,TRBD2,16,TGTGCCAGCAGCCCCATGACTAGCGGCCGCCAAGAGACCCAGTACTTC,CASSPMTSGRQETQYF
-,TRBV9,TRBJ2-1,TRBD2,19,TGTGCCAGCAGCGTTTCCAGCGGGGGCCCCCGAAGCTCCTACAATGAGCAGTTCTTC,CASSVSSGGPRSSYNEQFF
-,TRBV30,TRBJ2-3,TRBD1,14,TGTGCCTGGAGTCGACAGGGTTTGGCAGATACGCAGTATTTT,CAWSRQGLADTQYF
-,TRBV9,TRBJ2-3,-,14,TGTGCCAGCAGCCCACTTATGGGGGCGGATACGCAGTATTTT,CASSPLMGADTQYF
-,TRBV7-9,TRBJ1-3,TRBD1,14,TGTGCCAGCAGCAGAGGGACAGCTGGAAACACCATATATTTT,CASSRGTAGNTIYF
-,TRBV20-1,TRBJ2-3,TRBD2,16,TGCAGTGCCCACGGGGGGAGCGGGACCGGCACAGATACGCAGTATTTT,CSAHGGSGTGTDTQYF
many,TRBV18,TRBJ2-3,-,13,TGTGCCAGCTCACCATCTCGGGAAGATACGCAGTATTTT,CASSPSREDTQYF
few,TRBV14,TRBJ2-3,TRBD2,16,TGTGCCAGCAGCCTTACACTAGCGTCCCACACAGATACGCAGTATTTT,CASSLTLASHTDTQYF
many,TRBV5-1,TRBJ1-5,-,14,TGCGCCAGCAGCTTAACAGGGCATCAAGGGCCCCAGCATTTT,CASSLTGHQGPQHF
-,TRBV25-1,TRBJ2-7,TRBD1,14,TGTGCCAGCATCCCACGTGGGACAGGGGGCGAGCAGTACTTC,CASIPRGTGGEQYF
many,TRBV6-1,TRBJ2-1,TRBD2,14,TGTGCCAGCAGTGGACTAGCGGGAATCAATGAGCAGTTCTTC,CASSGLAGINEQFF
few,TRBV20-1,TRBJ2-1,-,11,TGCAGTGCTGTCTACAACCATGAGCAGTTCTTC,CSAVYNHEQFF
-,TRBV18,TRBJ2-6,-,19,TGTGCCAGCTCACCAGGCTTTCCAGGGTCAAACTCTGGGGCCAACGTCCTGACTTTC,CASSPGFPGSNSGANVLTF
-,TRBV5-1,TRBJ2-5,-,12,TGCGCCAGCAGCGGGGATCCTGAGACCCAGTACTTC,CASSGDPETQYF
few,TRBV20-1,TRBJ2-7,TRBD2,15,TGCAGTGCTAGACTACCACTAGCGGGAGATTGGGAGCAGTACTTC,CSARLPLAGDWEQYF
-,TRBV13,TRBJ2-1,TRBD2,16,TGTGCCAGCAGCTACCGACTAGCGGGGGGGATGGATGAGCAGTTCTTC,CASSYRLAGGMDEQFF
few,TRBV11-2,TRBJ2-2,-,13,TGTGCCAGCAGGGTAGGGCTCACCGGGGAGCTGTTTTTT,CASRVGLTGELFF
few,TRBV4-2,TRBJ2-5,-,15,TGTGCCAGCAGCCAAGATTTGGGGGGCCAAGAGACCCAGTACTTC,CASSQDLGGQETQYF
-,TRBV9,TRBJ2-3,-,13,TGTGCCAGTCAACGGACGGGCACAGATACGCAGTATTTT,CASQRTGTDTQYF
-,TRBV6-1,TRBJ2-7,-,15,TGTGCCAGCAGGGGTGGACAGCGCTCGTCCTACGAGCAGTACTTC,CASRGGQRSSYEQYF
few,TRBV7-2,TRBJ2-4,TRBD2,14,TGTGCCAGCAGCTTAGATGCCGGGGGGGACATTCAGTACTTC,CASSLDAGGDIQYF
few,TRBV7-6,TRBJ2-2,-,12,TGTGCCAGCAGCTTTGGTTCCGGGGAGCTGTTTTTT,CASSFGSGELFF
-,TRBV5-5,TRBJ2-2,-,15,TGTGCCAGCAGCTTCTTCAGGGTGAACACCGGGGAGCTGTTTTTT,CASSFFRVNTGELFF
few,TRBV5-1,TRBJ2-6,-,15,TGCGCCAGCAGGACGCTATACTCTGGGGCCAACGTCCTGACTTTC,CASRTLYSGANVLTF
few,TRBV3-1,TRBJ2-5,TRBD1,19,TGTGCCAGCAGCCAAGAGGATGGATCCGGGACAGGGGGCGAAGAGACCCAGTACTTC,CASSQEDGSGTGGEETQYF
-,TRBV5-1,TRBJ2-1,-,12,TGCGCCAGCAGCCGAAGCGGACATGAGCAGTTCTTC,CASSRSGHEQFF
few,TRBV7-9,TRBJ2-1,-,14,TGTGCCAGCAGCTTCCTGCGGGCGGGGAATGAGCAGTTCTTC,CASSFLRAGNEQFF
-,TRBV15,TRBJ2-4,-,15,TGTGCCACCAGCAGAAGCGGTACAGCCAAAAACATTCAGTACTTC,CATSRSGTAKNIQYF
few,TRBV20-1,TRBJ2-1,-,14,TGCAGTGTGAGGGGGGGGGCTAACCTCAATGAGCAGTTCTTC,CSVRGGANLNEQFF
many,TRBV5-1,TRBJ2-7,-,14,TGCGCCAGCAGCTCCACGACACTTACCTACGAGCAGTACTTC,CASSSTTLTYEQYF
few,TRBV9,TRBJ1-2,-,15,TGTGCCAGCAGCGTAGCAGGATTTCCAGACTATGGCTACACCTTC,CASSVAGFPDYGYTF
-,TRBV3-1,TRBJ2-7,TRBD2,14,TGTGCCAGCAGCGCCCGGGACTACTCCTACGAGCAGTACTTC,CASSARDYSYEQYF
many,TRBV7-6,TRBJ2-1,TRBD1,17,TGTGCCAGCAGCGAAGGATCGACAGGGCTGGGATCGGGTGAGCAGTTCTTC,CASSEGSTGLGSGEQFF
-,TRBV3-1,TRBJ2-7,-,16,TGTGCCAGCTCATGGGCAGGGGCGCAGGGTTCTTACGAGCAGTACTTC,CASSWAGAQGSYEQYF
-,TRBV12-3/TRBV12-4,TRBJ2-7,-,14,TGTGCCAGCAGTTTAGACATAACTATTTACGAGCAGTACTTC,CASSLDITIYEQYF
few,TRBV5-1,TRBJ1-3,-,16,TGCGCCAGCAGCTTGGTACCACCGACTCAGGGTAACACCATATATTTT,CASSLVPPTQGNTIYF
-,TRBV12-5,TRBJ2-2,-,13,TGTGCTAGTGGTTTGCAGTCATACGGGGAGCTGTTTTTT,CASGLQSYGELFF
-,TRBV2,TRBJ2-2,-,14,TGTGCCAGCAGTGAAGCGCCAGGGGATGTCGAGCTGTTTTTT,CASSEAPGDVELFF
-,TRBV20-1,TRBJ1-3,-,13,TGCAGTGCTAGGGGGGGCTCTGGAAACACCATATATTTT,CSARGGSGNTIYF
-,TRBV9,TRBJ2-3,-,16,TGTGCCAGCAGTCTCATGGGGGCGCGGGGCACAGATACGCAGTATTTT,CASSLMGARGTDTQYF